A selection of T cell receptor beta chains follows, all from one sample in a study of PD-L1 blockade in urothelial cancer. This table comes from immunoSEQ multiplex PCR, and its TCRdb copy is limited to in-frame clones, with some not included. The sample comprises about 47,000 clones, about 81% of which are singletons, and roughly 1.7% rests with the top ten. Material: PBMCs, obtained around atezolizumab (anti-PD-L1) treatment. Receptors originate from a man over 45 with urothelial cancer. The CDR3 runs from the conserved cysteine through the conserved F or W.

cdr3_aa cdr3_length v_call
CASSVTVQGYEKLFF 15 TRBV7-2
CASSPWPGGETQYF 14 TRBV11-2
CASSTPGSLAKNIQYF 16 TRBV19
CASSVDRGLSGYTF 14 TRBV9
CASSLAAGKITDTQYF 16 TRBV11-2
CASSINTGVTEAFF 14 TRBV7-8
CASSQSWTPTGELFF 15 TRBV16
CASSVEDRTTNEKLFF 16 TRBV9
CASSYRGSSTNEKLFF 16 TRBV6-5
CASSLLRDEQYF 12 TRBV5-1
CASSPLGDRGNYGYTF 16 TRBV4-2
CATVRDRATNEKLFF 15 TRBV15
CASSLGDRGPEQYF 14 TRBV5-1
CASSHQTYRNAQFF 14 TRBV27
CASIPGGGGAQPQHF 15 TRBV19
CASSSRVNYGYTF 13 TRBV7-2
CASHKLAGAGTDTQYF 16 TRBV5-1
CASSRGGRGVRTEAFF 16 TRBV5-4
CASTGTAYNEQFF 13 TRBV6-1
CASSQVDGVGYEQYF 15 TRBV14
CASSGRFEAFF 11 TRBV25-1
CASSDLPSGGALEQFF 16 TRBV6-4
CASSYRTGDYNEQFF 15 TRBV4-1
CASSEGPGGNQPQHF 15 TRBV6-4
CATSRDGISGITDTQYF 17 TRBV15
CASSRTSGSVETQYF 15 TRBV19
CASSLEGGIKNTEAFF 16 TRBV7-2
CASSYSGTGTSKNIQYF 17 TRBV25-1
CASSSTAGSSNTGELFF 17 TRBV4-1
CASSQEGEWRGNTEAFF 17 TRBV4-1
CASSVGGGNNQPQHF 15 TRBV9
CATQRGLGAYNEQFF 15 TRBV6-1